This T cell receptor beta chain is from a study of CD8+CD57+ T cells in acquired aplastic anemia. Study outcomes and limitations: Overlap between patients and controls comprised twenty-nine CD8+ CDR3 sequences.

CD8+CD57+ cell expansion had been shown by flow cytometry in patients chosen for sequencing. Severe acquired aplastic anemia was the diagnosis recorded for all patients. Genomic DNA, serving as template, underwent TCR beta VDJ and CDR3 profiling. TCRdb reprocessed the reads with MiXCR, giving one entry per CDR3 protein. The sample has 200,000 to 250,000 distinct CDR3 sequences; 65% are singletons. This CDR3 region has 15 residues. J gave up 6 bases and V 3 bases, and 8 bases lay outside the gene matches. The germline V gene encodes CDR1 LNHNV and CDR2 YYDKDF (reference sequence). This clonotype was seen only a few times. Its cognate antigen is unknown.

Sequences were obtained from sorted CD4+, CD8+, or CD8+CD57+ T cells (not recorded which) from PBMCs. The receptor was isolated from a human donor with aplastic anemia. The J gene is TRBJ1-1, the V gene TRBV15; TRBD1 matches 9 bases. CDR3 sequence (DNA): TGTGCCACCAGCAGCTTGGGACAGGGTCGCGCTGAAGCTTTCTTT. Protein: CATSSLGQGRAEAFF.